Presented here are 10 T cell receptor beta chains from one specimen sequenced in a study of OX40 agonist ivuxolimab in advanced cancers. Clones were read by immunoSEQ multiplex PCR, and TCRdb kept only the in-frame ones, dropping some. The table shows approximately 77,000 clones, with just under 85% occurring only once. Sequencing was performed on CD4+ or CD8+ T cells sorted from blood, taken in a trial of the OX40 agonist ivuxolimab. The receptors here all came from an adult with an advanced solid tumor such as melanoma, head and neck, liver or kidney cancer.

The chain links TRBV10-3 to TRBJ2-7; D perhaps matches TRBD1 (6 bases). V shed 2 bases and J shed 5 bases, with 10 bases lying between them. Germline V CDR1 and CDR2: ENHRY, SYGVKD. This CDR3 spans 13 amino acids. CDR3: CAISEARGDEQYF. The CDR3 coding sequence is TGTGCCATCAGTGAGGCCAGGGGAGACGAGCAGTACTTC.

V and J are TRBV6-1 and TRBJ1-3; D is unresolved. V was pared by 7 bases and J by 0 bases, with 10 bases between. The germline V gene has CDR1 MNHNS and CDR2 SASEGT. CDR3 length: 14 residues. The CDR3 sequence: CASTLRNSGNTIYF. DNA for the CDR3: TGTGCCAGCACCCTCAGGAACTCTGGAAACACCATATATTTT.

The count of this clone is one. CDR3 in DNA: TGTGCCAGCAGCTTCACAGGGGGTACTGAAGCTTTCTTT. It codes for CASSFTGGTEAFF. The chain recombines TRBV7-2 with TRBJ1-1; 8 nucleotides agree with TRBD1. This CDR3 is 13 amino acids long. V was pared by 3 bases and J by 5 bases, with 2 bases of the junction left unmatched. Germline CDR1 SGHTA, CDR2 FQGNSA. Full variable domain (missing parts from reference TRBV7-2 and TRBJ1-1): GAGVSQSPSNKVTEKGKDVELRCDPISGHTALYWYRQSLGQGLEFLIYFQGNSAPDKSGLPSDRFSAERTGGSVSTLTIQRTQQEDSAVYLCASSFTGGTEAFFGQGTRLTVV.

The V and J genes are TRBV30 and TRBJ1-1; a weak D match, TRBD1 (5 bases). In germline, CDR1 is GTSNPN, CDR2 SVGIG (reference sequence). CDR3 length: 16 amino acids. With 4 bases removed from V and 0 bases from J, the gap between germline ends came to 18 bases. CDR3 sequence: CAWIPRGGALNTEAFF. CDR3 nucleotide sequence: TGTGCCTGGATTCCCCGGGGAGGGGCGTTGAACACTGAAGCTTTCTTT.

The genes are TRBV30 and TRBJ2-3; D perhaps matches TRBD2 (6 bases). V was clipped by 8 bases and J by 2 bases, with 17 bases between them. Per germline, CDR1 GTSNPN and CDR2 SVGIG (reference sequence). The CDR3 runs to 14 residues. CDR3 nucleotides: TGTGCCCAACAGACTAGTCCGTACACAGATACGCAGTATTTT. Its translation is CAQQTSPYTDTQYF.

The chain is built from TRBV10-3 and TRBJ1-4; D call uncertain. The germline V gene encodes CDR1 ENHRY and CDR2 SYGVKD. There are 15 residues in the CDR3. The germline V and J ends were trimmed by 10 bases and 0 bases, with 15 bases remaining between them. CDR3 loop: CATRIGLATNEKLFF. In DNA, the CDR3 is TGTGCCACACGGATTGGTCTAGCAACTAATGAAAAACTGTTTTTT.

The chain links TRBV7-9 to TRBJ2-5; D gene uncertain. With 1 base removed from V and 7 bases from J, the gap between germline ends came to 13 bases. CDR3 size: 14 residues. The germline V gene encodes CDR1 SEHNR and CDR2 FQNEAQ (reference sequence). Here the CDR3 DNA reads TGTGCCAGCAGCTTAGATGGAGCTCGTGGGACCCAGTACTTC. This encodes CASSLDGARGTQYF.

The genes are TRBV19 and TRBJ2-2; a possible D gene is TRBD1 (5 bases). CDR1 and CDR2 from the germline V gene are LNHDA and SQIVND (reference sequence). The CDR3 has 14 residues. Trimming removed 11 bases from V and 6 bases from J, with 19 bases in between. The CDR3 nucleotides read TGTGCCTCCTGGGGCAGGGATTCACCCGGGGAGCTGTTTTTT. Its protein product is CASWGRDSPGELFF.

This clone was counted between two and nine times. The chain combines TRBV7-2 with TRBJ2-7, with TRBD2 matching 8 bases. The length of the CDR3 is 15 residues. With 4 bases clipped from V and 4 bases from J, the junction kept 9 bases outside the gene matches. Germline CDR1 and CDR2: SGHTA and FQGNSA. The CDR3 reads CASSSAAGVRYEQYF. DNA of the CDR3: TGTGCCAGCAGCTCCGCAGCGGGAGTAAGGTACGAGCAGTACTTC.

CDR3 loop: CATTLGPGELFF. DNA of the CDR3: TGTGCCACAACCCTCGGCCCCGGGGAGCTGTTTTTT. The chain couples TRBV19 to TRBJ2-2; D is uncertain. The V gene lost 10 bases and the J gene lost 6 bases, with 12 bases spanning the gap. Germline loops: CDR1 LNHDA, CDR2 SQIVND (reference sequence). This CDR3 has 12 residues.